The entry below gives a single T cell receptor beta chain sequence along with its context. Antigen: not known. The data derive from a study of cytomegalovirus exposure and HLA in healthy donors. Germline values: CDR1 LNHDA, CDR2 SQIVND (reference sequence). The length of the CDR3 is 15 residues. The V gene lost 1 base and the J gene lost 1 base, with 10 bases spanning the gap. Whole-study findings and limits: Earlier analysis looked at TCR beta V segments, and most were productive about 90% or about 30% of the time. Published work reported that the classifier diagnosed cytomegalovirus status with high specificity and sensitivity. Fewer N-insertions than the roughly 670-donor mean were reportedly shown by an Asian-associated ancestry cluster in a later analysis.

The PCR made use of 60 Vbeta and 13 Jbeta primers. Measured with immunoSEQ multiplex PCR; TCRdb has only the in-frame clones, and not every one. The data show 40,000 or so clones, with 65% to 85% seen just once and roughly 7.9% held by the top ten. The chain carries TRBV19 and TRBJ2-5; possible D gene TRBD2, 6 bases. The clonotype originates from a young woman in good health and CMV-seropositive. What was sequenced was PBMCs. The CDR3 sequence is CASSIGTSLQETQYF. Here the CDR3 DNA reads TGTGCCAGTAGTATAGGAACTAGCCTCCAAGAGACCCAGTACTTC.